This entry lists 24 T cell receptor beta chains sequenced from one sample in a study of T cell responses to AZD1222 COVID-19 vaccine. Method: immunoSEQ multiplex PCR; TCRdb's copy keeps in-frame clones and lacks some. The repertoire includes 65,000 to 95,000 clones, around 90% of them detected once, and roughly 6.4% sits in the top ten. The input for sequencing was peripheral blood, taken on day 0 of MenACWY control vaccination. The origin of the receptors is an adult in good health.

This clone has a handful of counts. The chain combines TRBV7-2 with TRBJ1-1, with 8 bases identical to TRBD1. The CDR3 sequence is 13 residues long. From germline, CDR1 is SGHTA and CDR2 FQGNSA. V trimming: 6 bases; J trimming: 4 bases; junction bases outside the gene matches: 4. This CDR3 is CASSNTGGTEAFF. In DNA, the CDR3 is TGTGCCAGCAGTAACACAGGGGGCACTGAAGCTTTCTTT. Using reference TRBV7-2 and TRBJ1-1 for the parts outside the CDR3, the full variable domain is GAGVSQSPSNKVTEKGKDVELRCDPISGHTALYWYRQSLGQGLEFLIYFQGNSAPDKSGLPSDRFSAERTGGSVSTLTIQRTQQEDSAVYLCASSNTGGTEAFFGQGTRLTVV.

The CDR3 loop is CASSQDGGDTQYF. The CDR3 region has the DNA TGCGCCAGCAGCCAAGATGGGGGGGATACGCAGTATTTT. This chain connects TRBV4-3 to TRBJ2-3; tentatively, D is TRBD2 (6 bases). The CDR3 runs 13 residues. V shed 0 bases and J shed 6 bases, with 7 bases lying between them. CDR1 and CDR2 from the germline V gene are LGHNA and YSLEER.

This clone was picked up one time. The chain employs TRBV5-1 and TRBJ2-5; D is tentatively TRBD1 or TRBD2 (5 bases each). There are 13 residues in the CDR3. Between the trimmed V and J ends, which lost 6 bases and 5 bases, there was a span of 14 bases. Germline values: CDR1 SGHRS, CDR2 YFSETQ. CDR3 loop: CASNPGTGETQYF. The CDR3 DNA sequence: TGCGCCAGCAACCCGGGGACGGGGGAGACCCAGTACTTC. Looking up the rest from reference TRBV5-1 and TRBJ2-5 gives the full variable domain: KAGVTQTPRYLIKTRGQQVTLSCSPISGHRSVSWYQQTPGQGLQFLFEYFSETQRNKGNFPGRFSGRQFSNSRSEMNVSTLELGDSALYLCASNPGTGETQYFGPGTRLLVL.

The V gene is TRBV19, the J gene TRBJ1-1; weak D call: TRBD1 (6 bases). The germline V and J ends were trimmed by 3 bases and 3 bases, with 11 bases remaining between them. The CDR3 covers 14 residues. The V gene's germline CDR1 is LNHDA and CDR2 SQIVND (reference sequence). The CDR3 reads CASSMGRGYTEAFF. The CDR3 DNA follows: TGTGCCAGTAGTATGGGGAGGGGGTACACTGAAGCTTTCTTT.

This clone was counted only a few times. J is TRBJ2-3 and V is TRBV4-3; TRBD1 might be the D (5 bases). The CDR3 runs 13 residues. CDR1 LGHNA and CDR2 YSLEER come from the germline V gene. With 1 base removed from V and 12 bases from J, the gap between germline ends came to 14 bases. CDR3 sequence: CASSQVVQGTQYF. The CDR3 coding sequence is TGCGCCAGCAGCCAAGTTGTCCAGGGAACACAGTATTTT.

This sequence joins TRBV11-3 and TRBJ2-3; TRBD2 matches 8 bases. Germline CDR1 and CDR2: SGHNT and YENEEA. V lost 1 base to trimming and J lost 3 bases; unmatched junction nucleotides: 3. The CDR3 runs to 15 residues. DNA of the CDR3: TGTGCCAGCAGCTTAGGTAGCGGGGAGACAGATACGCAGTATTTT. Translating it yields CASSLGSGETDTQYF.

V gene TRBV4-3 combines with J gene TRBJ2-7; a possible D gene is TRBD2 (5 bases). This CDR3 region has 16 residues. Germline loops: CDR1 LGHNA, CDR2 YSLEER. Trimming took off 0 bases at V and 5 bases at J, with 17 bases between the two ends. The CDR3 DNA reads as TGCGCCAGCAGCCAAGATCTAGCTGAGTGGAGTAACGAGCAGTACTTC. Its translation is CASSQDLAEWSNEQYF.

The chain links TRBV19 to TRBJ2-4; D remains ambiguous. Germline V gene data show CDR1 as LNHDA and CDR2 as SQIVND (reference sequence). This CDR3 spans 14 amino acids. Trimming pared 3 bases from V and 2 bases from J, leaving 8 bases between. The CDR3 is CASSIVGTKNIQYF. CDR3 DNA sequence: TGTGCCAGTAGTATCGTGGGAACCAAAAACATTCAGTACTTC.

The chain recombines TRBV28 with TRBJ1-4; D remains unclear. The V gene lost 2 bases and the J gene lost 6 bases, with 7 bases spanning the gap. Germline V gene data show CDR1 as MDHEN and CDR2 as SYDVKM. CDR3 size: 13 residues. CDR3 sequence (DNA): TGTGCCAGCAGTTTAGGCCGATATGAAAAACTGTTTTTT. Translated: CASSLGRYEKLFF.

This rearrangement joins TRBV7-9 to TRBJ2-5; TRBD1 matches 8 bases. The CDR3 covers 16 residues. V lost 3 bases to trimming and J lost 1 base; unmatched junction nucleotides: 7. Germline V CDR1 and CDR2: SEHNR, FQNEAQ (reference sequence). The CDR3: CASSLPRQGIQETQYF. CDR3 coding DNA: TGTGCCAGCAGCTTGCCCCGACAGGGGATCCAAGAGACCCAGTACTTC.

The chain couples TRBV7-3 to TRBJ2-1, with 10 nucleotides matching TRBD2. Germline lookup yields CDR1 SGHTA and CDR2 FQGTGA. The junction had 8 bases not matched to a gene; V was cut back by 4 bases and J by 8 bases. The CDR3 covers 15 residues. Here the CDR3 reads CASSSSSGSFDEQFF. CDR3 DNA: TGTGCCAGCAGCTCTTCTAGCGGGAGTTTCGATGAGCAGTTCTTC.

This chain joins TRBV7-8 and TRBJ2-7; maybe TRBD2 (5 bases). Germline CDR1 is SGHVS and CDR2 is FQNEAQ. V was shortened by 5 bases and J by 6 bases, with 14 bases between the two germline ends. This CDR3 is 13 amino acids long. The CDR3 coding sequence is TGTGCCAGCAGCAAACGGACGGACTTCGAGCAGTACTTC. It translates to CASSKRTDFEQYF. Based on the CDR3 plus reference TRBV7-8 and TRBJ2-7, the full variable domain is GAGVSQSPRYKVAKRGQDVALRCDPISGHVSLFWYQQALGQGPEFLTYFQNEAQLDKSGLPSDRFFAERPEGSVSTLKIQRTQQEDSAVYLCASSKRTDFEQYFGPGTRLTVT.

The V call is TRBV11-2, the J call TRBJ2-5; 7 nucleotides agree with TRBD2. Germline CDR1 is SGHAT and CDR2 is FQNNGV. Trimming took 4 bases from V and 5 from J; bases not matched to a gene: 4. This CDR3 has 13 amino acids. The CDR3 region is CASSSPGGETQYF. CDR3 DNA: TGTGCCAGCAGCTCCCCCGGGGGGGAGACCCAGTACTTC.

This clone was found once. The genes are TRBV10-2 and TRBJ2-5; D uncertain. Germline V lookup: CDR1 WSHSY, CDR2 SAAADI. CDR3 length equals 13 residues. Trimming took 2 bases from V and 7 from J, leaving 11 bases between them. The CDR3: CASSEPDGGTQYF. The CDR3 nucleotides are TGCGCCAGCAGTGAGCCGGACGGCGGGACCCAGTACTTC.

The chain couples TRBV12-3 or TRBV12-4 to TRBJ1-2; D might be TRBD1 (5 bases). With 1 base removed from V and 4 bases from J, the gap between germline ends came to 7 bases. The CDR3 is made up of 13 amino acids. This chain's CDR3 is CASSLGGGYGYTF. The CDR3 bases are TGTGCCAGCAGTTTAGGGGGCGGCTATGGCTACACCTTC.

CDR3 in amino acids: CASSEALGTRNEQFF. CDR3 DNA sequence: TGTGCCAGCAGTGAAGCGCTTGGGACACGCAATGAGCAGTTCTTC. This rearrangement joins TRBV6-1 to TRBJ2-1; D is perhaps TRBD1 (6 bases). V was clipped by 0 bases and J by 6 bases, with 12 bases between them. This CDR3 spans 15 amino acids. Germline lookup yields CDR1 MNHNS and CDR2 SASEGT.

The chain links TRBV7-2 to TRBJ2-2, with a possible D match to TRBD2 (5 bases). V gave up 6 bases and J gave up 3 bases, with 8 bases separating them. The germline CDR1 and CDR2 sequences are SGHTA and FQGNSA. The CDR3 has 13 residues. In DNA, the CDR3 is TGTGCCAGCAGATGGGGAGACACCGGGGAGCTGTTTTTT. This sequence encodes CASRWGDTGELFF. The full variable domain, in which reference TRBV7-2 and TRBJ2-2 provide the parts outside the CDR3, is GAGVSQSPSNKVTEKGKDVELRCDPISGHTALYWYRQSLGQGLEFLIYFQGNSAPDKSGLPSDRFSAERTGGSVSTLTIQRTQQEDSAVYLCASRWGDTGELFFGEGSRLTVL.

The chain has TRBV7-2 and TRBJ1-2; possibly TRBD1 for D (5 bases). Per the germline V gene, CDR1 is SGHTA and CDR2 is FQGNSA. V lost 3 bases and J lost 2, with 19 bases in between. CDR3 length: 17 residues. The CDR3 reads CASSFVSGGASNYGYTF. As DNA, the CDR3 is TGTGCCAGCAGCTTTGTCTCTGGGGGAGCCTCGAACTATGGCTACACCTTC.

In DNA form, the CDR3 reads TGTGCCAGCAGTGGGACAGGGGGCGCAGATACGCAGTATTTT. This encodes CASSGTGGADTQYF. The chain links TRBV6-4 to TRBJ2-3; 11 bases are shared with TRBD1. Germline assignment: CDR1 MRHNA and CDR2 SNTAGT. The CDR3 extends over 14 amino acids. V trimming: 4 bases; J trimming: 4 bases; junction bases outside the gene matches: 1.

This clone was seen only once. At one end the junction does not follow the germline gene, possibly because of a read error. V and J are TRBV12-3 or TRBV12-4 and TRBJ2-7; 9 bases fit TRBD2. This CDR3 spans 12 amino acids. CDR3 sequence (DNA): TGTGCCAGCAGTCTAGCGGGGACTTTGCAGTACTTC. Amino acid sequence: CASSLAGTLQYF.

The genes are TRBV4-3 and TRBJ1-3; 7 nucleotides line up with TRBD1. The length of the CDR3 is 17 residues. Germline V gene lookup returns CDR1 LGHNA and CDR2 YSLEER. V lost 5 bases to trimming and J lost 1 base; unmatched junction nucleotides: 11. In DNA form, the CDR3 reads TGCGCCAGCAGCAAAGTGGTACAGGGGATGTCTGGAAACACCATATATTTT. As protein: CASSKVVQGMSGNTIYF.

The chain is built from TRBV6-5 and TRBJ2-7, with D possibly TRBD2 on 6 matching bases. The CDR3 is 14 residues long. Trimming removed 0 bases at V and 4 bases at J, with 10 bases between. The germline V gene encodes CDR1 MNHEY and CDR2 SVGAGI. This chain's CDR3 is CASSYSAGKYEQYF. The CDR3 coding sequence is TGTGCCAGCAGTTACTCTGCGGGAAAATACGAGCAGTACTTC.

V usage is TRBV2 and J usage is TRBJ1-1; D not resolved. This CDR3 contains 12 residues. CDR1 and CDR2 (germline): SNHLY, FYNNEI. V lost 5 bases, J lost 7 bases, and 11 bases lay in between. CDR3 sequence: CASSSGPVEAFF. In nucleotides, the CDR3 is TGTGCCAGCAGTTCAGGACCTGTTGAAGCTTTCTTT.

The V gene is TRBV6-4, the J gene TRBJ1-1; 8 bases are shared with TRBD1. In germline, CDR1 is MRHNA, CDR2 SNTAGT. The length of the CDR3 is 15 residues. The ends lost 6 bases at V and 2 bases at J; junction bases unmatched: 8. CDR3 region: CASRSGTGGNTEAFF. The CDR3 coding sequence is TGTGCCAGCAGAAGCGGGACAGGAGGAAACACTGAAGCTTTCTTT.